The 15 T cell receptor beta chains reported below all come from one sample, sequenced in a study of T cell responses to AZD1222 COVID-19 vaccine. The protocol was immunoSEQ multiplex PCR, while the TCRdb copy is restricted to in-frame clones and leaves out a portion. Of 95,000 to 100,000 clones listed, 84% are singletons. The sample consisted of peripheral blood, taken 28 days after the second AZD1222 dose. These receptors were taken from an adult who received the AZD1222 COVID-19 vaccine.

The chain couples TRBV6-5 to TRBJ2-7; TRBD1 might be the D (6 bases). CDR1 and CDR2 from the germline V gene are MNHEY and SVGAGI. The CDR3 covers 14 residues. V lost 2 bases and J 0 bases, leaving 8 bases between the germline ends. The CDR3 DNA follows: TGTGCCAGCAGTTACCGGGACACCTCCTACGAGCAGTACTTC. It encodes CASSYRDTSYEQYF.

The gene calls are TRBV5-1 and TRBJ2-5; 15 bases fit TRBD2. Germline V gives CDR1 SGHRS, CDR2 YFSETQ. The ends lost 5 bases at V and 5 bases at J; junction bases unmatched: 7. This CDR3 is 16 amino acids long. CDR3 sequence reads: CASSGLAGGPGETQYF. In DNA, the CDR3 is TGCGCCAGCAGTGGACTAGCGGGGGGGCCAGGGGAGACCCAGTACTTC.

The CDR3 loop reads CASRTRGQSPYEQYF. The CDR3 nucleotides are TGTGCCAGCAGAACTCGGGGACAGTCACCCTACGAGCAGTACTTC. The genes are TRBV7-8 and TRBJ2-7; 7 bases line up with TRBD1. V lost 6 bases, J lost 2 bases, and 10 bases stayed unmatched. There are 15 residues in the CDR3. Looked up from germline, CDR1 is SGHVS and CDR2 is FQNEAQ. Full variable domain (remainder filled in from reference TRBV7-8 and TRBJ2-7): GAGVSQSPRYKVAKRGQDVALRCDPISGHVSLFWYQQALGQGPEFLTYFQNEAQLDKSGLPSDRFFAERPEGSVSTLKIQRTQQEDSAVYLCASRTRGQSPYEQYFGPGTRLTVT.

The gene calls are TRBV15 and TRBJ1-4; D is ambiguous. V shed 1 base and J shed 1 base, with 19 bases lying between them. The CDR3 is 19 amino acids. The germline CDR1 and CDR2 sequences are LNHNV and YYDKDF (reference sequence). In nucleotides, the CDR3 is TGTGCCACCAGCAGAGTTGGGCCCACTGCTAAGGGAACTAATGAAAAACTGTTTTTT. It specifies CATSRVGPTAKGTNEKLFF.

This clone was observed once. CDR3 sequence reads: CASSLVFGRAQETQYF. In DNA form, the CDR3 reads TGTGCCAGCAGCTTAGTTTTTGGCAGGGCGCAAGAGACCCAGTACTTC. The rearrangement uses TRBV11-2 and TRBJ2-5, with D perhaps TRBD1 (5 bases). Per the germline V gene, CDR1 is SGHAT and CDR2 is FQNNGV. The CDR3 length is 16 residues. The ends were cut back, 1 base at V and 2 bases at J, with 14 bases in the middle.

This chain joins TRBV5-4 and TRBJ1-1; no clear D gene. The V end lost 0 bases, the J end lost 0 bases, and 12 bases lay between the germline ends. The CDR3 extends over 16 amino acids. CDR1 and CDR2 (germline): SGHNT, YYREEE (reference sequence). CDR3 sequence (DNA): TGTGCCAGCAGCTTGGTGGTGAGGGATATGAACACTGAAGCTTTCTTT. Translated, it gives CASSLVVRDMNTEAFF.

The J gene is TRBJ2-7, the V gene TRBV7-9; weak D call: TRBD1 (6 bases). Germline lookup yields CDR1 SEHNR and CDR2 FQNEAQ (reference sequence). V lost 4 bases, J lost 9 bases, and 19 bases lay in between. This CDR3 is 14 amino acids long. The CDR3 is CASSSRTAFIGQYF. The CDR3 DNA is TGTGCCAGCAGCTCGAGGACAGCGTTTATCGGGCAGTACTTC.

The CDR3 spells CASSLSGSGGNEQFF. CDR3 in DNA: TGTGCCAGCAGCCTAAGCGGGAGCGGGGGCAATGAGCAGTTCTTC. This chain uses TRBV7-7 with TRBJ2-1, with TRBD2 matching 8 bases. The V gene end was trimmed by 5 bases and the J gene end by 6 bases; junction bases not matched to a gene: 9. CDR1 SSHAT and CDR2 FNYEAQ come from the germline V gene (reference sequence). CDR3 size: 15 residues.

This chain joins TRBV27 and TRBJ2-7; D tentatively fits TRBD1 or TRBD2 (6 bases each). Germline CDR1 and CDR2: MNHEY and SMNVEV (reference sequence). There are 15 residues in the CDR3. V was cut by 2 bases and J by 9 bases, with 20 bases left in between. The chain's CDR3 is CASSLEEGSRGGQYF. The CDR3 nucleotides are TGTGCCAGCAGTTTAGAGGAAGGATCCAGGGGAGGGCAGTACTTC.

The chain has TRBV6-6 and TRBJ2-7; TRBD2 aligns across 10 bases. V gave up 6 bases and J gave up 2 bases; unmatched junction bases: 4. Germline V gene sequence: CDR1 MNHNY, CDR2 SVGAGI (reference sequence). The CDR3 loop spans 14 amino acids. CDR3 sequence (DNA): TGTGCCAGCAGCCGAAGCGGGGGGGCCTACGAGCAGTACTTC. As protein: CASSRSGGAYEQYF.

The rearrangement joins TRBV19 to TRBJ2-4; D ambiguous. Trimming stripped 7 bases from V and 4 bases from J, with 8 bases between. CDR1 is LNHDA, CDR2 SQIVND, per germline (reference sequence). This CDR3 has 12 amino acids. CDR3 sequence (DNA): TGTGCCAGTACAGGCACAAAAAACATTCAGTACTTC. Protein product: CASTGTKNIQYF.

The CDR3 spells CASSTPSGQGTTGTDTQYF. The DNA for the CDR3 is TGTGCCAGTAGTACACCCTCCGGCCAGGGAACGACTGGCACAGATACGCAGTATTTT. This sequence joins TRBV19 and TRBJ2-3; tentative D call: TRBD1 (5 bases). CDR3 length: 19 amino acids. Germline CDR1 reads LNHDA; CDR2 reads SQIVND (reference sequence). V was pared by 4 bases and J by 1 base, with 24 bases between.

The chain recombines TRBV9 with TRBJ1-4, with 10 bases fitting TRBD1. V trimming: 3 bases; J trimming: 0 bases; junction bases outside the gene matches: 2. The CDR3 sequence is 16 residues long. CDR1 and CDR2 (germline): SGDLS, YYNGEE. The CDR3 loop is CASSADRGATNEKLFF. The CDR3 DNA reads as TGTGCCAGCAGCGCGGACAGGGGGGCAACTAATGAAAAACTGTTTTTT.

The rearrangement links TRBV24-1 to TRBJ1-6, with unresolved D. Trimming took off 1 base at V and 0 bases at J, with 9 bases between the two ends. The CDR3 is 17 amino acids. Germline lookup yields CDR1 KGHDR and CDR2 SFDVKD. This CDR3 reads CATSDFRVRSYNSPLHF. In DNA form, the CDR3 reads TGTGCCACCAGTGATTTTAGGGTACGCTCCTATAATTCACCCCTCCACTTT.

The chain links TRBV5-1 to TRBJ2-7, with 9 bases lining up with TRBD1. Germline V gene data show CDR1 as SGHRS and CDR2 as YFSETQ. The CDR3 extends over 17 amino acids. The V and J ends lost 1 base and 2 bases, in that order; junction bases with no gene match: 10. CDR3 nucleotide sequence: TGCGCCAGCAGCTTGCCACGGGCGGGGACAGGGCCCTACGAGCAGTACTTC. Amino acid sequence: CASSLPRAGTGPYEQYF.